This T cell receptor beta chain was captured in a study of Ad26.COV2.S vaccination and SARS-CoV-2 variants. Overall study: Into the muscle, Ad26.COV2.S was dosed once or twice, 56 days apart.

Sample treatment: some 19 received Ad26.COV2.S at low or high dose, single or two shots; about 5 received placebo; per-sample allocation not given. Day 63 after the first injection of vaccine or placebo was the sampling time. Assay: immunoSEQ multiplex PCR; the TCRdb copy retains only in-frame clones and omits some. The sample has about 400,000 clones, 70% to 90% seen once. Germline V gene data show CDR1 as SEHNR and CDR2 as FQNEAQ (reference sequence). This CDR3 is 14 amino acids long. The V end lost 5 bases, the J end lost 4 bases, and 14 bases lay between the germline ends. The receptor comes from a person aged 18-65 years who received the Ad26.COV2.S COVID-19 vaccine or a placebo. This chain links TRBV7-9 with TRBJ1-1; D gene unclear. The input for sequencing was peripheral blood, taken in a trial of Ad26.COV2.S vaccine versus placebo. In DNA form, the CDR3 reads TGTGCCAGCAGCATTACTCCCCCCGGCACTGAAGCTTTCTTT. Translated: CASSITPPGTEAFF.